This T cell receptor beta chain is from a study of shared clonotypes between healthy human individuals. On the study more broadly: Participating donors consisted of a couple of women and a few men aged 18 to 49. General observations from the study: Against clonotypes common to all four donors, non-shared ones had lower generation probabilities.

Measured with immunoSEQ multiplex PCR; TCRdb has only the in-frame clones, and not every one. This sample yields some 100,000 clones, of which 68% are seen a single time; over 20% belongs to the top ten. Note on this clone: Its cognate antigen is unknown.

CDR1 and CDR2 from the germline V gene are LNHDA and SQIVND (reference sequence). The CDR3 has 14 amino acids. V shed 6 bases, J shed 5 bases, and the junction held 7 bases outside the gene matches. CD8 memory comprised CD45RO+ plus CCR7-negative CD45RA+ TemRA cells. The chain has TRBV19 and TRBJ2-5; 9 bases are a match to TRBD1. Specimen: memory CD8+ T cells sorted from blood. Described subset: CD45RO+ cells pooled with CCR7-negative TemRA cells. The clonotype originates from a woman between 25 and 40 years old in good health. CDR3 bases: TGTGCCAGTAGCACGACGACAGGGGGGGAGACCCAGTACTTC. Its protein is CASSTTTGGETQYF. The complete variable domain, with remaining parts taken from reference TRBV19 and TRBJ2-5, reads DGGITQSPKYLFRKEGQNVTLSCEQNLNHDAMYWYRQDPGQGLRLIYYSQIVNDFQKGDIAEGYSVSREKKESFPLTVTSAQKNPTAFYLCASSTTTGGETQYFGPGTRLLVL.